A single sample gave rise to the 27 T cell receptor beta chains below, sequenced in a study of blood T cell repertoires in COVID-19. The method was immunoSEQ multiplex PCR; TCRdb's version includes in-frame clones alone and lacks a portion of them. The data show about 120,000 clones, 85% to 90% seen once. Source material: peripheral blood. The receptors were sampled from a woman in her seventies with acute or convalescent COVID-19.

The V call is TRBV18, the J call TRBJ1-1; 9 bases agree with TRBD1. The V gene end was trimmed by 4 bases and the J gene end by 1 base; junction bases not matched to a gene: 7. This CDR3 has 16 residues. Germline V gene sequence: CDR1 KGHSH, CDR2 LQKENI. CDR3 protein: CASSQGTGTKNTEAFF. CDR3 nucleotide sequence: TGTGCCAGCTCACAGGGGACAGGGACGAAGAACACTGAAGCTTTCTTT.

The chain is built from TRBV28 and TRBJ1-4; D is undetermined. The V gene's germline CDR1 is MDHEN and CDR2 SYDVKM. V was clipped by 5 bases and J by 5 bases, with 12 bases between them. The CDR3 totals 14 residues. CDR3 DNA sequence: TGTGCCAGCAGTAACACGCCCCCGAATGAAAAACTGTTTTTT. As protein: CASSNTPPNEKLFF.

This clone appeared a single time. This chain uses TRBV5-1 with TRBJ1-1; tentative D call: TRBD1 (5 bases). The CDR3 has 14 amino acids. CDR1 and CDR2 from the germline V gene are SGHRS and YFSETQ. V was pared by 0 bases and J by 5 bases, with 11 bases between. DNA for the CDR3: TGCGCCAGCAGCTTGGGGCAGGGTCGAACTGAAGCTTTCTTT. Translated, it gives CASSLGQGRTEAFF.

There are a few counts of this clone. V usage is TRBV5-1 and J usage is TRBJ2-5; 8 nucleotides align to TRBD2. CDR1 is SGHRS and CDR2 is YFSETQ in the germline V gene. The CDR3 contains 14 residues. V lost 0 bases and J lost 3; bases outside the gene matches: 1. The CDR3 nucleotides are TGCGCCAGCAGCTTGGGTAGCGGGGAAGAGACCCAGTACTTC. Translation gives CASSLGSGEETQYF.

V is TRBV5-1 and J is TRBJ2-7; tentative D call: TRBD1 (5 bases). This CDR3 has 16 amino acids. Germline CDR1 and CDR2: SGHRS and YFSETQ. V lost 0 bases to trimming and J lost 0 bases, with 13 bases between them. CDR3 protein: CASSLARVGISYEQYF. The CDR3 coding sequence is TGCGCCAGCAGCTTGGCCAGGGTAGGGATCTCCTACGAGCAGTACTTC.

The chain joins TRBV30 to TRBJ2-7; 14 nucleotides agree with TRBD2. The V segment lost 5 bases and the J segment 0 bases; nucleotides outside the gene matches: 12. Germline values: CDR1 GTSNPN, CDR2 SVGIG (reference sequence). This CDR3 comprises 18 residues. CDR3 DNA sequence: TGTGCCTGGCTTTCCCCGGGACTAGCGGGGGCCCTCTCCTACGAGCAGTACTTC. It codes for CAWLSPGLAGALSYEQYF. Variable domain in full (rest from reference TRBV30 and TRBJ2-7): SQTIHQWPATLVQPVGSPLSLECTVEGTSNPNLYWYRQAAGRGLQLLFYSVGIGQISSEVPQNLSASRPQDRQFILSSKKLLLSDSGFYLCAWLSPGLAGALSYEQYFGPGTRLTVT.

V is TRBV30 and J is TRBJ2-2; D perhaps matches TRBD2 (7 bases). CDR3 length: 13 amino acids. With 6 bases removed from V and 4 bases from J, the gap between germline ends came to 12 bases. Per germline, CDR1 GTSNPN and CDR2 SVGIG (reference sequence). The CDR3 loop reads CACSRGGTGELFF. As DNA, the CDR3 is TGTGCCTGCTCAAGGGGGGGCACCGGGGAGCTGTTTTTT.

The gene calls are TRBV5-8 and TRBJ2-7, with TRBD2 matching 8 bases. This CDR3 is 13 amino acids long. Germline V CDR1 and CDR2: SGHTS, YDEGEE. V dropped 0 bases and J dropped 6; count of bases not matched to a gene: 2. CDR3 protein: CASSLARGGEQYF. Written as DNA, the CDR3 is TGTGCCAGCAGCTTGGCCCGGGGGGGCGAGCAGTACTTC.

The rearrangement links TRBV28 to TRBJ1-2, with D perhaps matching TRBD1 (5 bases). The CDR3 is made up of 14 amino acids. The V end was cut by 3 bases, the J end by 9 bases, with 17 bases between. Germline lookup yields CDR1 MDHEN and CDR2 SYDVKM. The CDR3 protein is CASSFLTPGESYTF. The CDR3 DNA is TGTGCCAGCAGTTTCCTGACACCGGGGGAGAGCTACACCTTC.

This clone was recorded only once. The gene calls are TRBV2 and TRBJ1-4; D is possibly TRBD1 (5 bases). Trimming left V 7 bases short and J 8 bases short, with 17 bases between. There are 14 residues in the CDR3. In germline, CDR1 is SNHLY, CDR2 FYNNEI. CDR3 nucleotide sequence: TGTGCCAGCAAGGGGCCTTCACTCGGGGAAAAACTGTTTTTT. Its protein product is CASKGPSLGEKLFF.

The rearrangement links TRBV2 to TRBJ2-5; TRBD2 matches at 9 bases. Trimming removed 5 bases from V and 5 bases from J; junction bases left unmatched: 12. Germline-derived CDR1 and CDR2 are SNHLY and FYNNEI. The CDR3 is made up of 16 amino acids. Written as DNA, the CDR3 is TGTGCCAGCAGTAACCTTGGCGGGGGGGCCGGGGAGACCCAGTACTTC. Translating it yields CASSNLGGGAGETQYF.

The chain has TRBV18 and TRBJ2-7, with TRBD1 identical over 7 bases. With V trimmed by 3 bases and J by 2 bases, 4 bases remained unmatched. From germline, CDR1 is KGHSH and CDR2 LQKENI. The CDR3 spans 14 residues. CDR3 sequence: CASSPGQSPYEQYF. CDR3 DNA: TGTGCCAGCTCACCGGGACAGAGTCCCTACGAGCAGTACTTC.

This chain uses TRBV2 with TRBJ1-2; TRBD1 might be the D (6 bases). The germline CDR1 and CDR2 sequences are SNHLY and FYNNEI. The CDR3 totals 13 residues. V dropped 6 bases and J dropped 5 bases, with 13 bases sitting between them. CDR3 protein: CASSANREYGYTF. CDR3 sequence (DNA): TGTGCCAGCAGCGCCAACAGGGAATATGGCTACACCTTC.

The chain is built from TRBV6-1 and TRBJ2-3; tentative D call: TRBD1 (5 bases). Trimming pared 3 bases from V and 0 bases from J, leaving 13 bases between. Germline CDR1 reads MNHNS; CDR2 reads SASEGT. This CDR3 spans 16 amino acids. The CDR3 DNA reads TGTGCCAGCAGTGAGGCAGACAGATCTAGCACAGATACGCAGTATTTT. Protein product: CASSEADRSSTDTQYF.

This clone was counted a single time. The DNA of the CDR3 is TGTGCCAGCAGTTACCGGGAGGGACAGCCCCAGCATTTT. Its translation: CASSYREGQPQHF. The V call is TRBV6-5, the J call TRBJ1-5, with unresolved D. V dropped 2 bases and J dropped 7 bases, with 9 bases sitting between them. The CDR3 is 13 amino acids. CDR1 MNHEY and CDR2 SVGAGI come from the germline V gene.

This clone has a handful of counts. This sequence joins TRBV30 and TRBJ2-7, with D unresolved. The germline V gene has CDR1 GTSNPN and CDR2 SVGIG (reference sequence). This CDR3 has 11 amino acids. The V and J ends lost 2 bases and 7 bases respectively, with 9 bases between them. This CDR3 reads CAWSQDREQYF. In DNA, the CDR3 is TGTGCCTGGAGTCAGGATAGGGAGCAGTACTTC.

The CDR3 is CASSPEVGLAGAGELFF. The CDR3 DNA reads TGTGCCAGCAGCCCAGAGGTGGGACTAGCGGGGGCCGGGGAGCTGTTTTTT. The rearrangement links TRBV9 to TRBJ2-2; 14 positions agree with TRBD2. Germline trimming cut 4 bases from V and 6 bases from J; bases unmatched to any gene: 8. This CDR3 contains 17 residues. Germline V CDR1 and CDR2: SGDLS, YYNGEE.

J is TRBJ1-4 and V is TRBV30; 8 bases fit TRBD1. The germline V gene encodes CDR1 GTSNPN and CDR2 SVGIG (reference sequence). Germline trimming cut 0 bases from V and 5 bases from J; bases unmatched to any gene: 2. CDR3 length: 14 amino acids. In nucleotides, the CDR3 is TGTGCCTGGAGTGTAAGACAGGGGAATGAAAAACTGTTTTTT. It is translated as CAWSVRQGNEKLFF. The full variable domain, with the rest looked up from reference TRBV30 and TRBJ1-4, is SQTIHQWPATLVQPVGSPLSLECTVEGTSNPNLYWYRQAAGRGLQLLFYSVGIGQISSEVPQNLSASRPQDRQFILSSKKLLLSDSGFYLCAWSVRQGNEKLFFGSGTQLSVL.

The chain recombines TRBV28 with TRBJ1-1; 9 nucleotides agree with TRBD1. Trimming at V came to 6 bases and at J to 4 bases, leaving 6 bases not matched to a gene. Germline assignment: CDR1 MDHEN and CDR2 SYDVKM. This CDR3 has 14 residues. The CDR3 reads CASRTGTGTTEAFF. CDR3 nucleotides: TGTGCCAGCAGAACCGGGACAGGGACCACTGAAGCTTTCTTT.

The V call is TRBV14, the J call TRBJ2-4; a weak D match, TRBD1 (5 bases). The ends were cut back, 2 bases at V and 7 bases at J, with 12 bases in the middle. Germline CDR1 and CDR2: SGHDN and FVKESK. The CDR3 loop spans 14 amino acids. This CDR3 reads CASSQSSGSNIQYF. CDR3 DNA: TGTGCCAGCAGCCAAAGTTCAGGGTCGAACATTCAGTACTTC.

The V gene is TRBV6-5, the J gene TRBJ2-7; 9 nucleotides match TRBD2. The CDR3 runs 14 residues. Germline V gives CDR1 MNHEY, CDR2 SVGAGI. Germline trimming cut 6 bases from V and 0 bases from J; bases unmatched to any gene: 3. The CDR3 spells CASSYSGSSYEQYF. CDR3 bases: TGTGCCAGCAGCTATAGCGGGAGCTCCTACGAGCAGTACTTC.

On this clone itself: The junction departs from germline at one end; a sequencing error may be responsible. The chain uses TRBV7-8 and TRBJ2-5, with D perhaps matching TRBD1 (6 bases). The CDR3 runs 15 residues. The V gene's germline CDR1 is SGHVS and CDR2 FQNEAQ. The CDR3 coding sequence is TGTGCCAGCAGCTTAGAGCTGCAGGGGAGAGAGGCCCAGTACTTC. This codes for CASSLELQGREAQYF.

This clone was detected once. J is TRBJ2-7 and V is TRBV9; 8 nucleotides align to TRBD1. Per germline, CDR1 SGDLS and CDR2 YYNGEE. The CDR3 totals 15 residues. J was trimmed by 2 bases and V by 4 bases; bases with no gene match: 8. This CDR3 is CASSPGGQVAYEQYF. The CDR3 DNA sequence: TGTGCCAGCAGCCCTGGGGGACAGGTCGCCTACGAGCAGTACTTC.

J is TRBJ1-5 and V is TRBV30; the D gene is possibly TRBD1 (5 bases). Germline V gene sequence: CDR1 GTSNPN, CDR2 SVGIG (reference sequence). With 4 bases removed from V and 9 bases from J, the gap between germline ends came to 19 bases. The CDR3 covers 14 residues. CDR3 DNA: TGTGCCTGGACTTCGGGAGGGGCAAATTCGCCCCAGCATTTT. Amino acid sequence: CAWTSGGANSPQHF.

The rearrangement uses TRBV5-4 and TRBJ2-1; 8 nucleotides align to TRBD2. The CDR3 is 15 residues long. CDR1 and CDR2 (germline): SGHNT, YYREEE (reference sequence). V lost 0 bases and J lost 6; bases outside the gene matches: 5. In DNA form, the CDR3 reads TGTGCCAGCAGCTTGGCGGGGGGGAGGCGCAATGAGCAGTTCTTC. As protein: CASSLAGGRRNEQFF.

Written as DNA, the CDR3 is TGCGCCAGCAGTGATTTGGGGACAGGGAGCACAGATACGCAGTATTTT. Amino acid sequence: CASSDLGTGSTDTQYF. The chain has TRBV10-2 and TRBJ2-3; 9 nucleotides align to TRBD1. This CDR3 has 16 residues. Per the germline V gene, CDR1 is WSHSY and CDR2 is SAAADI. J was trimmed by 0 bases and V by 3 bases; bases with no gene match: 4.

The chain uses TRBV7-9 and TRBJ1-4, with D uncertain. There are 12 residues in the CDR3. V lost 11 bases, J lost 0 bases, and 7 bases lay in between. Germline V CDR1 and CDR2: SEHNR, FQNEAQ (reference sequence). The CDR3 region is CASGATNEKLFF. The CDR3 DNA reads TGTGCCTCGGGAGCAACTAATGAAAAACTGTTTTTT.